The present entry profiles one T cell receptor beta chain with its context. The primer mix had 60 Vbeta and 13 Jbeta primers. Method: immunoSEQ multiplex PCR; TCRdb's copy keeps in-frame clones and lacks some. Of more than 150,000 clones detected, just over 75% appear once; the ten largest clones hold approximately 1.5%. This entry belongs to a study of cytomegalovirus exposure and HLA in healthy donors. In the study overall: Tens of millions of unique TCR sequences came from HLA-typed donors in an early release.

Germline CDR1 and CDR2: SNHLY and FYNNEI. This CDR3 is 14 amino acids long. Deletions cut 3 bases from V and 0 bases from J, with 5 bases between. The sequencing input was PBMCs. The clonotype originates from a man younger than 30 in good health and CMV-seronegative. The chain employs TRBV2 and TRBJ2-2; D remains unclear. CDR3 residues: CASSDNPNTGELFF. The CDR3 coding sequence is TGTGCCAGCAGTGATAATCCGAACACCGGGGAGCTGTTTTTT.